One and the same sample provided the 7 T cell receptor beta chains below, sequenced in a study of shared clonotypes between healthy human individuals. TCRdb keeps only in-frame clones here, not all; method: immunoSEQ multiplex PCR. The repertoire holds around 2.3 million clones, with about 94% as singletons. Sequencing was carried out using naive CD4+ T cells sorted from blood. Subset noted: CD45RA+ positively selected. These receptors all stem from a young man in good health.

The chain uses TRBV7-9 and TRBJ2-7; a weak D match, TRBD1 (5 bases). There are 14 residues in the CDR3. Germline V CDR1 and CDR2: SEHNR, FQNEAQ (reference sequence). V was cut by 0 bases and J by 0 bases, with 6 bases left in between. CDR3 coding DNA: TGTGCCAGCAGCTTAGCGGGGCCCTCCTACGAGCAGTACTTC. It encodes CASSLAGPSYEQYF.

CDR3 DNA: TGTGCCAGCAGCCCGGGACTGTTAGGGGCTGATGAGCAGTTCTTC. It is translated as CASSPGLLGADEQFF. The chain recombines TRBV5-4 with TRBJ2-1; weak D call: TRBD2 (6 bases). The germline V gene has CDR1 SGHNT and CDR2 YYREEE (reference sequence). With 4 bases removed from V and 8 bases from J, the gap between germline ends came to 19 bases. This CDR3 has 15 residues.

The V and J genes are TRBV7-9 and TRBJ2-7; D is perhaps TRBD1 (6 bases). V lost 1 base to trimming and J lost 4 bases, with 17 bases between them. The CDR3 sequence is 16 residues long. Germline V lookup: CDR1 SEHNR, CDR2 FQNEAQ (reference sequence). CDR3 sequence reads: CASSLVGLGARYEQYF. The CDR3 DNA reads as TGTGCCAGCAGCTTAGTAGGTCTGGGGGCGCGGTACGAGCAGTACTTC.

The chain is built from TRBV11-2 and TRBJ2-1; weak D call: TRBD1 (6 bases). The V end lost 4 bases, the J end lost 2 bases, and 24 bases lay between the germline ends. CDR3 length equals 19 residues. Germline V gene sequence: CDR1 SGHAT, CDR2 FQNNGV. The CDR3 is CASSSRGGSNDLAYNEQFF. CDR3 nucleotide sequence: TGTGCCAGCAGCTCCAGAGGGGGTTCAAATGACCTCGCCTACAATGAGCAGTTCTTC.

This chain connects TRBV15 to TRBJ2-2; D gene ambiguous. CDR3 length: 16 residues. The V end lost 0 bases, the J end lost 5 bases, and 13 bases lay between the germline ends. Germline CDR1 reads LNHNV; CDR2 reads YYDKDF (reference sequence). For the CDR3, the DNA is TGTGCCACCAGCAGAGATTCCAGTCTCTCAACCGGGGAGCTGTTTTTT. Its translation is CATSRDSSLSTGELFF.

This clone came up once. V gene TRBV29-1 combines with J gene TRBJ1-4, with 10 bases aligning to TRBD1. Trimming cost V 6 bases and J 7 bases; bases outside gene matches: 14. The germline V gene encodes CDR1 SQVTM and CDR2 ANQGSEA. The CDR3 has 16 residues. The CDR3 spells CSVLDRDRGYSEKLFF. The CDR3, as DNA: TGCAGCGTGTTAGACCGGGACAGGGGTTACTCTGAAAAACTGTTTTTT.

The CDR3 DNA follows: TGTGCCAGCAGCGGGGGAGACAGGGGGAACACTGAAGCTTTCTTT. It codes for CASSGGDRGNTEAFF. The rearrangement uses TRBV5-4 and TRBJ1-1; 8 positions agree with TRBD1. The CDR3 is 15 residues long. V was clipped by 4 bases and J by 1 base; unmatched bases: 6. Germline V CDR1 and CDR2: SGHNT, YYREEE (reference sequence).